This T cell receptor beta chain was sequenced in a study of blood T cell repertoires in COVID-19. Study-level background: Material from acute and convalescent COVID-19 was sourced from the United States, Italy and Spain.

Clones were read by immunoSEQ multiplex PCR, and TCRdb kept only the in-frame ones, dropping some. The top ten hold more than 3% of the sample, which has 300,000 to 450,000 clones, 85% seen once. Germline lookup yields CDR1 MNHEY and CDR2 SVGAGI. The CDR3 has 15 residues. V lost 6 bases and J lost 6, with 15 bases in between. The receptor's source is a young woman with acute or convalescent COVID-19. The genes are TRBV6-5 and TRBJ1-6, with D possibly being TRBD1 (6 bases). Specimen: peripheral blood. The DNA of the CDR3 is TGTGCCAGCAGCCTACAGGGTTCAAGTAATTCACCCCTCCACTTT. Amino acid sequence: CASSLQGSSNSPLHF.